A single sample is the source of the 29 T cell receptor beta chains below, sequenced in a study of blood T cell repertoires in COVID-19. The repertoire was sequenced with immunoSEQ multiplex PCR; TCRdb's copy has only in-frame clones and lacks some. The repertoire holds about 170,000 clones, with 83% as singletons. Sequencing used peripheral blood. Source of these receptors: a woman in her sixties or seventies who had recovered from COVID-19.

The rearrangement joins TRBV11-1 to TRBJ2-3; D may be TRBD2 (5 bases). The CDR3 is 15 amino acids. CDR1 is SGHAT and CDR2 is FQDESV in the germline V gene (reference sequence). Trimming removed 5 bases at V and 2 bases at J, with 14 bases between. The CDR3 DNA is TGTGCCAGCAGCAACGCGGGCTCCATCACAGATACGCAGTATTTT. Translation: CASSNAGSITDTQYF.

CDR3 DNA sequence: TGCGCCAGCAGTGGGACAGGGTCGAACACTGAAGCTTTCTTT. It translates to CASSGTGSNTEAFF. This chain uses TRBV10-1 with TRBJ1-1, with TRBD1 matching 8 bases. The CDR3 consists of 14 residues. CDR1 and CDR2 from the germline V gene are WNHNN and SYGVQD (reference sequence). V shed 4 bases and J 1 base; nucleotides not matched to a gene: 2.

Regarding this clone: Compared with germline, one end of the junction differs, possibly owing to a read error. J is TRBJ2-1 and V is TRBV27; the match to TRBD2 covers 12 bases. The CDR3 totals 13 residues. From germline, CDR1 is MNHEY and CDR2 SMNVEV (reference sequence). CDR3 sequence reads: CASSTPLAGGVIF. CDR3 DNA: TGTGCCAGCAGTACCCCCCTAGCGGGGGGGGTGATCTTC.

The chain employs TRBV28 and TRBJ1-2; TRBD1 matches at 7 bases. CDR1 and CDR2 (germline): MDHEN, SYDVKM. The CDR3 length is 14 residues. V lost 5 bases, J lost 3 bases, and 6 bases stayed unmatched. The CDR3 DNA reads as TGTGCCAGCAGTCCGACAGGGAGCGACTATGGCTACACCTTC. Its translation is CASSPTGSDYGYTF.

The DNA of the CDR3 is TGCGCCAGCAGCTTGGGGACGGGGGGCACAGATACGCAGTATTTT. Its translation is CASSLGTGGTDTQYF. The rearrangement joins TRBV5-1 to TRBJ2-3, with TRBD2 as a possible D gene (6 bases). Looked up from germline, CDR1 is SGHRS and CDR2 is YFSETQ. V gave up 0 bases and J gave up 1 base, with 9 bases separating them. The CDR3 sequence is 15 residues long.

The J gene is TRBJ2-7, the V gene TRBV5-1, with TRBD1 matching over 11 bases. CDR3 length: 16 residues. CDR1 is SGHRS, CDR2 YFSETQ, per germline. Germline trimming cut 5 bases from V and 5 bases from J; bases unmatched to any gene: 12. The CDR3 loop is CASRFSGTGGFDEQYF. CDR3 in DNA: TGCGCCAGCAGATTTAGTGGGACAGGGGGGTTCGACGAGCAGTACTTC.

The chain recombines TRBV29-1 with TRBJ1-2; D might be TRBD1 (6 bases). From germline, CDR1 is SQVTM and CDR2 ANQGSEA. The CDR3 loop spans 13 amino acids. V was cut by 4 bases and J by 5 bases, with 14 bases left in between. The CDR3 nucleotides read TGCAGCGTTGTACACAGGGACGGGTATGGCTACACCTTC. Protein product: CSVVHRDGYGYTF.

The chain is built from TRBV30 and TRBJ1-5; D gene unclear. The germline V gene has CDR1 GTSNPN and CDR2 SVGIG (reference sequence). V lost 2 bases and J 0 bases, leaving 14 bases between the germline ends. The CDR3 is 16 amino acids. The CDR3 here is CAWSPYPRNSNQPQHF. The CDR3 DNA is TGTGCCTGGAGTCCCTACCCCAGGAATAGCAATCAGCCCCAGCATTTT.

V usage is TRBV15 and J usage is TRBJ1-5; a weak D match, TRBD1 (5 bases). Between the trimmed V and J ends, which lost 5 bases and 6 bases, there was a span of 14 bases. This CDR3 is built from 14 residues. Germline assignment: CDR1 LNHNV and CDR2 YYDKDF (reference sequence). CDR3 coding DNA: TGTGCCACCAGCGGGGGGGGAAGAGGTCAGCCCCAGCATTTT. It encodes CATSGGGRGQPQHF. Looking up the rest from reference TRBV15 and TRBJ1-5 gives the full variable domain: DAMVIQNPRYQVTQFGKPVTLSCSQTLNHNVMYWYQQKSSQAPKLLFHYYDKDFNNEADTPDNFQSRRPNTSFCFLDIRSPGLGDTAMYLCATSGGGRGQPQHFGDGTRLSIL.

J is TRBJ1-4 and V is TRBV5-1; 7 nucleotides agree with TRBD1. This CDR3 has 15 residues. V gave up 4 bases and J gave up 6 bases; unmatched junction bases: 9. Germline CDR1 reads SGHRS; CDR2 reads YFSETQ. CDR3 amino acids: CASSLRDSGDEKLFF. The CDR3 bases are TGCGCCAGCAGCCTAAGGGACAGCGGAGATGAAAAACTGTTTTTT.

V is TRBV3-1 (or the pseudogene TRBV3-2) and J is TRBJ2-7; possible D gene TRBD2, 6 bases. Trimming shortened V by 1 base and J by 3 bases, and 7 bases separated the two germline ends. CDR1 is LGHDT, CDR2 YNNKEL, per germline (reference sequence). The CDR3 length is 13 residues. The CDR3 spells CASSQVGLYEQYF. The CDR3 DNA sequence: TGTGCCAGCAGCCAAGTGGGACTCTACGAGCAGTACTTC.

This clone has only one observation. The chain carries TRBV28 and TRBJ1-2; D is unresolved. The CDR3 covers 14 residues. Germline-derived CDR1 and CDR2 are MDHEN and SYDVKM. The V end was cut by 2 bases, the J end by 5 bases, with 12 bases between. CDR3: CASSLGPVGYGYTF. Here the CDR3 DNA reads TGTGCCAGCAGTTTAGGGCCGGTTGGGTATGGCTACACCTTC.

This rearrangement joins TRBV28 to TRBJ1-1; D gene unclear. CDR3 length equals 13 residues. V lost 6 bases and J 2 bases, leaving 10 bases between the germline ends. Germline V gene lookup returns CDR1 MDHEN and CDR2 SYDVKM. CDR3 amino acids: CASSPLANTEAFF. CDR3 coding DNA: TGTGCCAGCAGCCCCCTAGCTAACACTGAAGCTTTCTTT.

This clone has a handful of counts. The V and J genes are TRBV15 and TRBJ1-5; 8 bases line up with TRBD1. CDR1 is LNHNV, CDR2 YYDKDF, per germline (reference sequence). This CDR3 spans 14 amino acids. The V gene end was trimmed by 8 bases and the J gene end by 2 bases; junction bases not matched to a gene: 5. The CDR3 DNA is TGTGCCACCGGTTGGGGACAGGGCAATCAGCCCCAGCATTTT. The encoded protein is CATGWGQGNQPQHF.

This clone was seen a handful of times. V usage is TRBV19 and J usage is TRBJ2-5, with TRBD1 identical over 7 bases. Germline assignment: CDR1 LNHDA and CDR2 SQIVND (reference sequence). This CDR3 is 16 amino acids long. J lost 5 bases, V lost 1 base, and 10 bases had no gene match. CDR3 sequence: CASSIVPGQFRETQYF. DNA of the CDR3: TGTGCCAGTAGTATAGTCCCGGGACAGTTTCGGGAGACCCAGTACTTC.

The chain employs TRBV18 and TRBJ2-2; the D gene is possibly TRBD2 (5 bases). This CDR3 comprises 16 residues. Trimming shortened V by 0 bases and J by 0 bases, and 8 bases separated the two germline ends. Germline V gives CDR1 KGHSH, CDR2 LQKENI. The CDR3 DNA sequence: TGTGCCAGCTCACCACCGGCGGGCCCGAACACCGGGGAGCTGTTTTTT. It yields the protein CASSPPAGPNTGELFF.

The J gene is TRBJ1-2, the V gene TRBV11-2; possible D gene TRBD1, 6 bases. Deletions cut 5 bases from V and 1 base from J, with 17 bases between. The CDR3 extends over 16 amino acids. Germline-derived CDR1 and CDR2 are SGHAT and FQNNGV. CDR3 DNA sequence: TGTGCCAGCAGCCCAACTGGGGGGGCCCTTAACTATGGCTACACCTTC. Translating it yields CASSPTGGALNYGYTF.

The V call is TRBV19, the J call TRBJ1-2, with 7 bases aligning to TRBD1. This CDR3 has 15 amino acids. CDR1 is LNHDA, CDR2 SQIVND, per germline (reference sequence). V was clipped by 4 bases and J by 6 bases; unmatched bases: 11. CDR3 nucleotides: TGTGCCAGTAGTACCTATACAGGGGCTAGGGATGGCTACACCTTC. As protein: CASSTYTGARDGYTF.

J is TRBJ2-1 and V is TRBV23-1, with 10 bases lining up with TRBD2. TRBV23-1 is labeled an ORF, and its function is uncertain. CDR3 length equals 21 residues. The ends lost 10 bases at V and 6 bases at J; junction bases unmatched: 30. This chain's CDR3 is CANGGSGELAGAPMMLNEQFF. The CDR3 bases are TGCGCCAACGGGGGTTCCGGGGAGCTAGCGGGAGCCCCTATGATGCTCAATGAGCAGTTCTTC.

V is TRBV5-1 and J is TRBJ1-1; TRBD1 matches 7 bases. The V gene end was trimmed by 4 bases and the J gene end by 0 bases; junction bases not matched to a gene: 9. This CDR3 is built from 16 residues. Germline loops: CDR1 SGHRS, CDR2 YFSETQ. CDR3 DNA sequence: TGCGCCAGCAGCCCAACGCTACAGGGGATGAACACTGAAGCTTTCTTT. Protein product: CASSPTLQGMNTEAFF.

The chain joins TRBV18 to TRBJ1-2; 9 bases are a match to TRBD1. The germline V gene has CDR1 KGHSH and CDR2 LQKENI. The junction had 6 bases not matched to a gene; V was cut back by 3 bases and J by 7 bases. The CDR3 contains 14 residues. DNA of the CDR3: TGTGCCAGCTCACCCCCGGGACAGGGTCGTGGCTACACCTTC. It codes for CASSPPGQGRGYTF. The whole variable domain, filled in from reference TRBV18 and TRBJ1-2, reads NAGVMQNPRHLVRRRGQEARLRCSPMKGHSHVYWYRQLPEEGLKFMVYLQKENIIDESGMPKERFSAEFPKEGPSILRIQQVVRGDSAAYFCASSPPGQGRGYTFGSGTRLTVV.

The table lists this clone with a count of one. The chain uses TRBV10-3 and TRBJ1-4; D possibly corresponds to TRBD1 (5 bases). Germline V gives CDR1 ENHRY, CDR2 SYGVKD. With 6 bases removed from V and 0 bases from J, the gap between germline ends came to 14 bases. This CDR3 has 16 amino acids. The CDR3 DNA follows: TGTGCCATCAGGGACGCCGGAGGGGCAACTAATGAAAAACTGTTTTTT. This translates into CAIRDAGGATNEKLFF.

The rearrangement uses TRBV5-1 and TRBJ1-3; D ambiguous. Germline V gene sequence: CDR1 SGHRS, CDR2 YFSETQ. Trimming stripped 2 bases from V and 0 bases from J, with 6 bases between. There are 14 residues in the CDR3. The CDR3 here is CASSLPGSGNTIYF. CDR3 coding DNA: TGCGCCAGCAGCTTACCGGGCTCTGGAAACACCATATATTTT.

This clone was recorded once. This rearrangement joins TRBV29-1 to TRBJ2-3; D may be TRBD2 (6 bases). CDR1 and CDR2 (germline): SQVTM, ANQGSEA. Trimming removed 6 bases from V and 4 bases from J, with 20 bases in between. There are 15 residues in the CDR3. The CDR3 sequence: CSVDQLPGVADTQYF. The CDR3, as DNA: TGCAGCGTGGATCAACTGCCGGGAGTCGCAGATACGCAGTATTTT.

Only a few counts were recorded for this clone. The V call is TRBV12-5, the J call TRBJ2-3, with 9 bases that match TRBD2. The CDR3 extends over 17 amino acids. J was trimmed by 4 bases and V by 6 bases; bases with no gene match: 14. Germline CDR1 LGHNT, CDR2 FRNRAP. CDR3 in DNA: TGTGCTAGTGGCCCGGGAGGCGGGGGGGCCTTTCCAGATACGCAGTATTTT. Its protein product is CASGPGGGGAFPDTQYF. Full variable domain (rest looked up from reference TRBV12-5 and TRBJ2-3): DARVTQTPRHKVTEMGQEVTMRCQPILGHNTVFWYRQTMMQGLELLAYFRNRAPLDDSGMPKDRFSAEMPDATLATLKIQPSEPRDSAVYFCASGPGGGGAFPDTQYFGPGTRLTVL.

V is TRBV11-2 and J is TRBJ1-1; D unclear. Trimming took 2 bases from V and 1 from J, leaving 11 bases between them. The CDR3 spans 15 residues. Germline values: CDR1 SGHAT, CDR2 FQNNGV. The CDR3 DNA reads as TGTGCCAGCAGCTTAATCCCAGGTGCGAACACTGAAGCTTTCTTT. Residues: CASSLIPGANTEAFF.

This chain links TRBV5-4 with TRBJ1-2; D gene unclear. The CDR3 totals 14 residues. V was pared by 1 base and J by 0 bases, with 7 bases between. Germline V gene sequence: CDR1 SGHNT, CDR2 YYREEE (reference sequence). CDR3 coding DNA: TGTGCCAGCAGCTTGACTGGAGCTAACTATGGCTACACCTTC. Protein sequence: CASSLTGANYGYTF.

A word on this clone: This CDR3 is also generated by other DNA sequences in the sample. This rearrangement joins TRBV18 to TRBJ1-1; D might be TRBD1 (6 bases). Trimming took 0 bases from V and 2 from J, leaving 7 bases between them. Germline values: CDR1 KGHSH, CDR2 LQKENI. CDR3 length equals 14 residues. The CDR3 DNA follows: TGTGCCAGCTCACCACCCAGGGGAAACACTGAAGCTTTCTTT. Translated: CASSPPRGNTEAFF.

The chain has TRBV9 and TRBJ2-3; possible D gene TRBD1, 5 bases. V lost 3 bases to trimming and J lost 3 bases, with 11 bases between them. The CDR3 extends over 14 amino acids. The V gene's germline CDR1 is SGDLS and CDR2 YYNGEE. CDR3 in amino acids: CASSAGKGTDTQYF. The CDR3 DNA sequence: TGTGCCAGCAGCGCCGGCAAGGGGACAGATACGCAGTATTTT.